This TCR beta chain was sequenced during a study of blood T cells in healthy people across ages. Study results and limitations: The CMV status of each donor remained undetermined, and this could have confounded shifts in expanded clonotypes. Researchers said unsorted PBMCs prevented a conclusive naive versus antigen-experienced comparison.

Looked up from germline, CDR1 is LNHNV and CDR2 is YYDKDF (reference sequence). There are 13 residues in the CDR3. V lost 5 bases to trimming and J lost 9 bases, with 14 bases between them. Peripheral blood was drawn, roughly 10 milliliters per donor. With regard to this clonotype: Antigen: not known.

Through a sample-barcoded 5' primer and a J-beta primer mix, a second PCR was run for roughly 7 to 12 cycles. A single record per CDR3 protein comes from TCRdb applying MiXCR to the 5' RACE reads. The sample records over 1,200,000 distinct CDR3 sequences, almost 60% being singletons. Sequencing was done on a sample of blood. The TCR comes from a man aged 18 to 30 in good health. The rearrangement joins TRBV15 to TRBJ2-1; TRBD2 is a possible D gene (5 bases). The CDR3 DNA follows: TGTGCCACCAGCTCCGGACTGTCAATTGAGCAGTTCTTC. It specifies CATSSGLSIEQFF.